This is a list of T cell receptor beta chains from one sample in a study of regulatory T cells in long-lasting Graves disease. TCRdb analysed the multiplex PCR reads with MiXCR anew, one entry per CDR3 protein. Among some 300,000 distinct CDR3 sequences listed, around 20% were seen once. Sample: peripheral blood mononuclear cells (PBMCs), taken when the disease was refractory, from a patient treated with antithyroid drugs. These receptors came from a female donor with Graves disease. Each CDR3 is given with its conserved first and last residue. The D gene is left open where the match is weak. Rows may omit the clone size; those that give it use once, few, many or a size class.

.	15	.	TRBJ2-2	TRBV6-2/TRBV6-3	CATYPDRANGGGLFF	TGTGCCACCTACCCTGACAGGGCTAATGGCGGGGGGCTGTTTTTT
few	13	TRBD2	TRBJ2-7	TRBV11-1	CASSLVTGGEQYF	TGTGCCAGCAGCTTAGTCACGGGGGGCGAGCAGTACTTC
.	16	.	TRBJ1-4	TRBV4-2	CASSQVGGPSNEKLFF	TGTGCCAGCAGCCAAGTCGGAGGACCAAGTAATGAAAAACTGTTTTTT
many	15	.	TRBJ1-1	TRBV6-1	CASSERQAYNTEAFF	TGTGCCAGCAGTGAAAGGCAGGCTTATAACACTGAAGCTTTCTTT
.	13	.	TRBJ2-1	TRBV11-1	CATSLGCRNEQFF	TGTGCCACCTCCCTGGGGTGTCGGAATGAGCAGTTCTTC
many	16	.	TRBJ1-1	TRBV6-1	CASTLNSPGSDTEAFF	TGTGCCAGCACCCTTAATTCCCCAGGGTCTGACACTGAAGCTTTCTTT
many	15	.	TRBJ1-5	TRBV12-3/TRBV12-4	CASSLLGDGVQPQHF	TGTGCCAGCAGTTTGCTGGGGGATGGTGTTCAGCCCCAGCATTTT
many	15	.	TRBJ1-2	TRBV15	CATSSPGEGVLGYTF	TGTGCCACCAGCTCGCCAGGGGAGGGGGTTCTTGGCTACACCTTC
.	13	.	TRBJ1-1	TRBV5-4	CASSSATGTEAFF	TGTGCCAGCAGCTCCGCCACGGGGACTGAGGCTTTCTTT
few	15	.	TRBJ2-7	TRBV28	CASKQTTYLTYEQYF	TGTGCCAGCAAGCAGACAACCTATCTCACCTACGAGCAGTACTTC
once	14	.	TRBJ1-2	TRBV7-9	CASNRPPHNYGYTF	TGTGCCAGCAACCGGCCCCCTCACAACTATGGCTACACCTTC
many	10	.	TRBJ2-7	TRBV2	CASRSGVGYF	TGTGCCAGCAGATCGGGTGTAGGTTACTTC
many	13	.	TRBJ2-6	TRBV7-9	CASSLPGANVLTF	TGTGCCAGCAGTTTGCCAGGGGCCAACGTCCTGACTTTC
.	13	.	TRBJ2-5	TRBV11-2	CASKGIFQETQYF	TGTGCCAGCAAGGGGATTTTTCAAGAGACCCAGTACTTC
once	14	.	TRBJ1-1	TRBV15	CATSYRALGTEAFF	TGTGCCACCAGTTACAGGGCCCTCGGGACTGAAGCTTTCTTT
.	14	TRBD2	TRBJ2-5	TRBV30	CARTGTSDQETQYF	TGTGCCCGCACCGGGACTAGCGACCAAGAGACCCAGTACTTC